This T cell receptor beta chain appears in the sequencing data of a study of cytomegalovirus exposure and HLA in healthy donors. This clone has just a few counts. PCR amplification relied on 60 Vbeta primers (plus 13 Jbeta primers). Generated by immunoSEQ multiplex PCR, the TCRdb table keeps only in-frame clones and is missing some. In the table there are hundreds of thousands of clones, roughly four fifths of which are singletons. The clonotype originates from a girl between 5 and 17 years old in good health and CMV-seronegative. The material sequenced was PBMCs.

The CDR3 here is CASSTDSRELFF. The DNA for the CDR3 is TGTGCCAGCAGTACGGACAGTCGGGAACTGTTTTTT. The chain recombines TRBV2 with TRBJ1-4; D may be TRBD1 (6 bases). CDR3 length: 12 residues. Between the trimmed V and J ends, which lost 5 bases and 12 bases, there was a span of 13 bases. CDR1 is SNHLY and CDR2 is FYNNEI in the germline V gene.